This TCR beta chain is drawn from a study of cytomegalovirus exposure and HLA in healthy donors. V trimming: 4 bases; J trimming: 3 bases; junction bases outside the gene matches: 2. The CDR3 sequence is 15 residues long. From germline, CDR1 is MRHNA and CDR2 SNTAGT. The PCR was carried out with 60 Vbeta primers and 13 Jbeta primers. Profiled with immunoSEQ multiplex PCR; TCRdb holds only in-frame clones, not every one. The sample lists roughly 130,000 clones; 80% to 85% were seen once. The sequence derives from a human donor in good health. This rearrangement joins TRBV6-4 to TRBJ2-1, with 11 positions matching TRBD2. The sequencing sample was made of PBMCs. CDR3 DNA: TGTGCCAGCAGTGGTAGCGGGGGGGGCTACAATGAGCAGTTCTTC. Protein: CASSGSGGGYNEQFF.